This T cell receptor beta chain was captured by sequencing in a study of CD8+ T cells in alopecia areata. Study-wide context: Tofacitinib was taken orally by treated patients, and the dose was 5 to 10 mg twice daily. Tofacitinib continued for 6 to 18 months and was then withheld for 6 months.

Alopecia areata patients had lesional scalp punch biopsies and peripheral blood taken from them. The authors extracted RNA and reverse transcribed it into cDNA as the sequencing template. Profiling relied on immunoSEQ multiplex PCR, and the TCRdb table lists in-frame clones only, not all of them. This table has hundreds of thousands of clones, less than 80% appearing once. Germline CDR1 and CDR2: SGHDT and YYEEEE. Trimming removed 3 bases from V and 11 bases from J; junction bases left unmatched: 5. The CDR3 is made up of 14 amino acids. The material was CD4+ T cells sorted from blood, obtained at week 0. This chain links TRBV5-6 with TRBJ1-6; 10 bases map to TRBD1. The source of this sequence is a human donor with alopecia areata. The DNA for the CDR3 is TGTGCCAGCAGCTCGGGACAGGGGTTAACACCCCTCCACTTT. Its translation: CASSSGQGLTPLHF.